This is a list of T cell receptor beta chains from one sample in a study of blood T cell repertoires in COVID-19. Produced via immunoSEQ multiplex PCR; TCRdb's table is partial and in-frame only. This sample yields 100,000 to 150,000 clones, of which roughly 72% are seen a single time; around 5.5% belongs to the top ten. The sequenced material came from peripheral blood. All receptors come from a man in his 60s with acute or convalescent COVID-19. Both conserved end residues are part of each CDR3. D genes are given only for firm matches. Clone size is given for some rows only: seen once, a few or many times, or a class if the clone is expanded.

v_call: TRBV2
d_call: TRBD1
j_call: TRBJ2-5
clone_size: once
cdr3_nt: TGTGCCAGCAGTTCCGGGACAGGGGGAGAGACCCAGTACTTC
cdr3_aa: CASSSGTGGETQYF

v_call: TRBV4-1
d_call: -
j_call: TRBJ2-2
clone_size: -
cdr3_nt: TGCGCCAGCAGACAGATACCGAACACCGGGGAGCTGTTTTTT
cdr3_aa: CASRQIPNTGELFF

v_call: TRBV24-1
d_call: TRBD2
j_call: TRBJ2-3
clone_size: -
cdr3_nt: TGTGCCACCAGTGACCTCGGGGCTAGCGGGGAGATAGATACGCAGTATTTT
cdr3_aa: CATSDLGASGEIDTQYF

v_call: TRBV27
d_call: TRBD1
j_call: TRBJ1-2
clone_size: -
cdr3_nt: TGTGCCAGCAGTTATAGGACAGGCGAGACTACCTTC
cdr3_aa: CASSYRTGETTF

v_call: TRBV5-1
d_call: -
j_call: TRBJ1-1
clone_size: -
cdr3_nt: TGCGCCAGCAGCTTCCAGGTGAACACTGAAGCTTTCTTT
cdr3_aa: CASSFQVNTEAFF

v_call: TRBV11-2
d_call: TRBD1
j_call: TRBJ1-4
clone_size: -
cdr3_nt: TGTGCCAGCAGCTCCATGGGACAGTATAATGAAAAACTGTTTTTT
cdr3_aa: CASSSMGQYNEKLFF

v_call: TRBV2
d_call: -
j_call: TRBJ2-3
clone_size: -
cdr3_nt: TGTGCCAGCAGTGTTAACAGGGACACAGATACGCAGTATTTT
cdr3_aa: CASSVNRDTDTQYF

v_call: TRBV19
d_call: TRBD2
j_call: TRBJ2-4
clone_size: -
cdr3_nt: TGTGCCAGTAGTATAGATCCCCCTAGCGGGGGAAGTACCAAAAACATTCAGTACTTC
cdr3_aa: CASSIDPPSGGSTKNIQYF

v_call: TRBV2
d_call: -
j_call: TRBJ1-2
clone_size: once
cdr3_nt: TGTGCCAGCAGAGGCAGGGATACTAACTATGGCTACACCTTC
cdr3_aa: CASRGRDTNYGYTF

v_call: TRBV7-9
d_call: TRBD2
j_call: TRBJ2-7
clone_size: few
cdr3_nt: TGTGCCAGCAGCTTATCCACTAGCGCGGTCTCCTACGAGCAGTACTTC
cdr3_aa: CASSLSTSAVSYEQYF

v_call: TRBV7-3
d_call: -
j_call: TRBJ1-2
clone_size: -
cdr3_nt: TGTGCCAGCAGCTTAACCCCCCCGTCGGGGATCCCTTATGGCTACACCTTC
cdr3_aa: CASSLTPPSGIPYGYTF

v_call: TRBV6-5
d_call: -
j_call: TRBJ1-4
clone_size: -
cdr3_nt: TGTGCCAGCAGTGACTCCGGGACAAGGGAAAAACTGTTTTTT
cdr3_aa: CASSDSGTREKLFF

v_call: TRBV5-1
d_call: TRBD1
j_call: TRBJ1-2
clone_size: -
cdr3_nt: TGCGCCAGCAGCTTGGAAAAGCAGGGGGCAAGCGGCTACACCTTC
cdr3_aa: CASSLEKQGASGYTF

v_call: TRBV21-1
d_call: -
j_call: TRBJ2-4
clone_size: -
cdr3_nt: TGTGCCAGCAGCAAAGCGCTATTTTACGGTCTTTGGCAGGGACAAGCCAAAAACATTCAGTACTTC
cdr3_aa: CASSKALFYGLWQGQAKNIQYF

v_call: TRBV4-2
d_call: -
j_call: TRBJ2-1
clone_size: -
cdr3_nt: TGTGCCAGTAGCCTCACAGGGAACAGCTACAATGAGCAGTTCTTC
cdr3_aa: CASSLTGNSYNEQFF

v_call: TRBV6-5
d_call: -
j_call: TRBJ1-2
clone_size: few
cdr3_nt: TGTGCCAGCAGCCTCGACAGGAGACATGGCTACACCTTC
cdr3_aa: CASSLDRRHGYTF

v_call: TRBV6-5
d_call: TRBD1
j_call: TRBJ1-2
clone_size: few
cdr3_nt: TGTGCCAGCAGGACACAGGGGGCGAGACTTGGCTACACCTTC
cdr3_aa: CASRTQGARLGYTF

v_call: TRBV7-9
d_call: -
j_call: TRBJ2-5
clone_size: -
cdr3_nt: TGTGCCAGCAGGCAATCCGTAGAAGAGACCCAGTACTTC
cdr3_aa: CASRQSVEETQYF

v_call: TRBV11-2
d_call: TRBD2
j_call: TRBJ2-7
clone_size: -
cdr3_nt: TGTGCCAGCAGTTTCTCACTAGCGGTTGACGAGCAGTACTTC
cdr3_aa: CASSFSLAVDEQYF

v_call: TRBV7-9
d_call: -
j_call: TRBJ2-1
clone_size: -
cdr3_nt: TGTGCCAGCAGCTTAGACGTACGGGATGAGCAGTTCTTC
cdr3_aa: CASSLDVRDEQFF

v_call: TRBV30
d_call: -
j_call: TRBJ2-3
clone_size: -
cdr3_nt: TGTGCCTGGAGTTTAACGGTAGCAGATACGCAGTATTTT
cdr3_aa: CAWSLTVADTQYF

v_call: TRBV28
d_call: -
j_call: TRBJ2-3
clone_size: -
cdr3_nt: TGTGCCAGCAGTTTTACGACGAACTATCCTACGCAGTATTTT
cdr3_aa: CASSFTTNYPTQYF

v_call: TRBV2
d_call: TRBD2
j_call: TRBJ2-7
clone_size: once
cdr3_nt: TGTGCCAGCAGGGCGGGAGGCTACGAGCAGTACTTC
cdr3_aa: CASRAGGYEQYF

v_call: TRBV11-2
d_call: -
j_call: TRBJ1-1
clone_size: -
cdr3_nt: TGTGCCAGCAGCTCCTACAGGGAGGGCAAAGCTTTCTTT
cdr3_aa: CASSSYREGKAFF

v_call: TRBV2
d_call: TRBD2
j_call: TRBJ2-1
clone_size: few
cdr3_nt: TGTGCCAGCAGTTCAACCGGGACTAGCGGGGAAAAGCAGTTCTTC
cdr3_aa: CASSSTGTSGEKQFF

v_call: TRBV7-9
d_call: -
j_call: TRBJ2-6
clone_size: -
cdr3_nt: TGTGCCAGCAGCTTTCTTCAGGGCAGGGCGGACGGGGCCAACGTCCTGACTTTC
cdr3_aa: CASSFLQGRADGANVLTF

v_call: TRBV4-1
d_call: -
j_call: TRBJ1-2
clone_size: -
cdr3_nt: TGCGCCAGCAGTTCCCTCCGTGACAGGACTAACTATGGCTACACCTTC
cdr3_aa: CASSSLRDRTNYGYTF

v_call: TRBV3-1/TRBV3-2
d_call: TRBD1
j_call: TRBJ2-7
clone_size: few
cdr3_nt: TGTGCCAGCAGCCACGCGACAGGGAGAGGCGAGCAGTACTTC
cdr3_aa: CASSHATGRGEQYF

v_call: TRBV7-8
d_call: -
j_call: TRBJ1-2
clone_size: -
cdr3_nt: TGTGCCAGCAGCTTAGTTAACAAAGACTATGGCTACACCTTC
cdr3_aa: CASSLVNKDYGYTF

v_call: TRBV6-1
d_call: -
j_call: TRBJ1-5
clone_size: -
cdr3_nt: TGTGCCAGCAGTGAAAACTTCTGGGCGATGAATCAGCCCCAGCATTTT
cdr3_aa: CASSENFWAMNQPQHF

v_call: TRBV6-5
d_call: TRBD1
j_call: TRBJ1-2
clone_size: once
cdr3_nt: TGTGCCAGCAGAATTGACAGGGCCGGCTACACCTTC
cdr3_aa: CASRIDRAGYTF

v_call: TRBV9
d_call: -
j_call: TRBJ1-4
clone_size: -
cdr3_nt: TGTGCCAGCAGCGAGGGGCGCTGGGGGCGGGATGAAAAACTGTTTTTT
cdr3_aa: CASSEGRWGRDEKLFF

v_call: TRBV6-6
d_call: TRBD1
j_call: TRBJ1-6
clone_size: -
cdr3_nt: TGTGCCAGCAACCCGACAGGGGGGAATTCACCCCTCCACTTT
cdr3_aa: CASNPTGGNSPLHF

v_call: TRBV7-3
d_call: -
j_call: TRBJ2-7
clone_size: few
cdr3_nt: TGTGCCAGCAGCCCCACAGGGTTCCCGGGCGACGAGCAGTACTTC
cdr3_aa: CASSPTGFPGDEQYF

v_call: TRBV12-3/TRBV12-4
d_call: -
j_call: TRBJ2-3
clone_size: -
cdr3_nt: TGTGCCAGCAGTTGGCGGGTTTTTGATACGCAGTATTTT
cdr3_aa: CASSWRVFDTQYF

v_call: TRBV7-8
d_call: -
j_call: TRBJ1-5
clone_size: -
cdr3_nt: TGTGCCAGCAGCTTAGGAAGGGAGCCCAATCAGCCCCAGCATTTT
cdr3_aa: CASSLGREPNQPQHF

v_call: TRBV2
d_call: TRBD2
j_call: TRBJ2-3
clone_size: -
cdr3_nt: TGTGCCAGCAGTGCTAGCGGGGGAGTGGATACGCAGTATTTT
cdr3_aa: CASSASGGVDTQYF

v_call: TRBV19
d_call: TRBD1
j_call: TRBJ1-1
clone_size: -
cdr3_nt: TGTGCCAGTAGACGGACAGGCCGAGGTCCGGAAGCTTTCTTT
cdr3_aa: CASRRTGRGPEAFF

v_call: TRBV5-1
d_call: TRBD2
j_call: TRBJ2-2
clone_size: -
cdr3_nt: TGCGCCAGCAGCCGGACTAGCGGGGGGGCCGCCGGGGAGCTGTTTTTT
cdr3_aa: CASSRTSGGAAGELFF

v_call: TRBV27
d_call: -
j_call: TRBJ1-5
clone_size: -
cdr3_nt: TGTGCCAGCAGTCCTGGGGAGGGCCCGCCCCAGCATTTT
cdr3_aa: CASSPGEGPPQHF

v_call: TRBV6-5
d_call: -
j_call: TRBJ1-3
clone_size: -
cdr3_nt: TGTGCCAGCAGGAGGGACACCTCTGGAAACACCATATATTTT
cdr3_aa: CASRRDTSGNTIYF

v_call: TRBV7-9
d_call: TRBD1
j_call: TRBJ1-6
clone_size: -
cdr3_nt: TGTGCCAGCAGCTTGGACAGGGTTATTTCACCCCTCCACTTT
cdr3_aa: CASSLDRVISPLHF

v_call: TRBV11-2
d_call: -
j_call: TRBJ2-7
clone_size: -
cdr3_nt: TGTGCCAGCAGCCGGAGGCGAGATTTATACGAGCAGTACTTC
cdr3_aa: CASSRRRDLYEQYF

v_call: TRBV19
d_call: -
j_call: TRBJ1-5
clone_size: once
cdr3_nt: TGTGCCACCGTCACACAGGGAGGCAATCAGCCCCAGCATTTT
cdr3_aa: CATVTQGGNQPQHF

v_call: TRBV11-2
d_call: TRBD1
j_call: TRBJ1-2
clone_size: -
cdr3_nt: TGTGCCAGCAGCTTATTGCGACAGGGGGACTTCTGGTATGGCTACACCTTC
cdr3_aa: CASSLLRQGDFWYGYTF

v_call: TRBV29-1
d_call: -
j_call: TRBJ2-3
clone_size: -
cdr3_nt: TGCAGCGTTGGAGGGCCGGGAGATACGCAGTATTTT
cdr3_aa: CSVGGPGDTQYF

v_call: TRBV29-1
d_call: -
j_call: TRBJ1-2
clone_size: -
cdr3_nt: TGCAGCGTTGAATCTCACCCGGGTCTGGGAGCTAACTATGGCTACACCTTC
cdr3_aa: CSVESHPGLGANYGYTF

v_call: TRBV3-1/TRBV3-2
d_call: -
j_call: TRBJ2-1
clone_size: -
cdr3_nt: TGTGCCAGCAGCCAAGTCGGAGGGGATGAGCAGTTCTTC
cdr3_aa: CASSQVGGDEQFF

v_call: TRBV5-4
d_call: -
j_call: TRBJ1-2
clone_size: -
cdr3_nt: TGTGCCAGCAGCCAAACAGGGAGCGGCTACACCTTC
cdr3_aa: CASSQTGSGYTF

v_call: TRBV5-8
d_call: TRBD1
j_call: TRBJ1-5
clone_size: few
cdr3_nt: TGTGCCAGCAGCTTGCCAGGGGGAAATCAGCCCCAGCATTTT
cdr3_aa: CASSLPGGNQPQHF

v_call: TRBV5-1
d_call: TRBD2
j_call: TRBJ2-3
clone_size: -
cdr3_nt: TGCGCCAGCAGCTTGGATGGACTAGCGGGGGGTGTGCAGTATTTT
cdr3_aa: CASSLDGLAGGVQYF

v_call: TRBV9
d_call: TRBD1
j_call: TRBJ1-6
clone_size: few
cdr3_nt: TGTGCCAGCAGCGTAGCTACAGGGGCTGGGAATTCACCCCTCCACTTT
cdr3_aa: CASSVATGAGNSPLHF

v_call: TRBV2
d_call: TRBD1
j_call: TRBJ1-2
clone_size: -
cdr3_nt: TGTGCCAGCAGTGAAGAGACAGGGCCGTATGGCTACACCTTC
cdr3_aa: CASSEETGPYGYTF

v_call: TRBV9
d_call: TRBD1
j_call: TRBJ1-1
clone_size: -
cdr3_nt: TGTGCCAGCAGCGTCGGGACAGGGAACACTGAAGCTTTCTTT
cdr3_aa: CASSVGTGNTEAFF